This T cell receptor beta chain was found in a study of T cell repertoires in cytomegalovirus infection (dated by TCRdb to 2018 to 2020). Context from the whole study: The peptide stimulations were aimed at well-studied HLA-B-restricted epitopes as well as recently identified HLA-C-restricted CMV epitopes, whose presentation resists viral immunomodulation. Donor HLA type was relevant to the analysis, because carriage of CMV infection together with the matching HLA type was indicated by public TCR beta signatures. The paper as a whole reports these results and caveats: Carriers of CMV infection plus the relevant HLA type were discriminated by the cumulative frequency of public TCR beta family members in the study cohort and in an independent approximately 360-donor cohort. The ex vivo response was dominated by HLA-C-restricted CMV-specific TCR beta clonotypes, and the single most frequent clonotype in two of eight donors was supplied by these HLA-C-restricted clonotypes.

The sample was run on an Illumina HiSeq 1500. The raw public reads went through TCRdb reprocessing: fastp at Q25, MiXCR clone calling, in-frame beta chains kept. Rows merge per CDR3 protein into single entries with the most common DNA and genes. Across this sample there are fewer than 1,000,000 distinct CDR3 sequences, with roughly 30% seen only once. The ten largest account for roughly 12% of the sample. About this clonotype itself: Its antigen is currently not known. Base quality data are lacking; no much larger clone is found one base away.

The junction carries 14 bases between V and J, which are trimmed by 0 bases and 7 bases respectively. Via the germline V gene (reference sequence), CDR1 is SGHKS and CDR2 YYEKEE. Taken from cysteine to phenylalanine, the CDR3 has 15 residues. Of all the DNA, just the CDR3 is kept, 45 bases in frame from base 1. This sample's treatment or condition label indicates: in vitro stimulation with specific CMV peptide epitopes to enrich CMV-specific T cells. This receptor was obtained from a human donor in good health (CMV status not recorded). Some clones in this sample may be carry-over from other donors' samples. Source: cultured CD8+ T cells from PBMCs, taken from culture after CMV antigen stimulation. The chain is assembled from TRBV5-5 and TRBJ2-4, with the D call perhaps TRBD1 or TRBD2, as 5 bases match in each case. The CDR3 here reads CASSLGGSIGNIQYF. The DNA sequence is as follows: TGTGCCAGCAGCTTGGGGGGGTCCATAGGGAACATTCAGTACTTC. The CDR3 plus the reference TRBV5-5 and TRBJ2-4 genes for the other parts give the full variable domain: DAGVTQSPTHLIKTRGQQVTLRCSPISGHKSVSWYQQVLGQGPQFIFQYYEKEERGRGNFPDRFSARQFPNYSSELNVNALLLGDSALYLCASSLGGSIGNIQYFGAGTRLSVL.